This T cell receptor (beta chain) was sequenced for a study of cytomegalovirus exposure and HLA in healthy donors. Findings of the study overall: Within the 120 or so validation repertoires, first-cohort TCR clusters tended to co-occur, according to a later analysis.

The CDR3 covers 16 residues. CDR1 and CDR2 from the germline V gene are SGHNT and YENEEA. With V trimmed by 4 bases and J by 1 base, 4 bases remained unmatched. Sequencing was performed with immunoSEQ multiplex PCR; in TCRdb, only in-frame clones are kept and a portion is missing. The sample yields 130,000 to 150,000 clones, roughly nine tenths seen once. Turning to this clone: Its cognate antigen is unknown.

The J gene is TRBJ2-5, the V gene TRBV11-3; TRBD2 agrees at 12 bases. Sequenced: PBMCs. This sequence was found in a woman younger than 30 in good health and CMV-seropositive. Here the CDR3 reads CASSSRLAGAQETQYF. CDR3 in DNA: TGTGCCAGCAGCTCAAGACTAGCGGGAGCCCAAGAGACCCAGTACTTC.